The sequence of this TCR beta chain was determined in a study of identical twins. Study-wide findings and caveats: Researchers caution that invariant MAIT and iNKT cells could partly confound zero-insertion analyses.

V was clipped by 2 bases and J by 11 bases; unmatched bases: 6. This CDR3 has 13 residues. Germline V lookup: CDR1 MGHRA, CDR2 YSYEKL. A universal primer site arose from template switching, and cDNA bore unique molecular identifiers. From the 5' RACE reads, TCRdb called clonotypes with MiXCR, one entry per CDR3 protein. Found here are fewer than 250,000 distinct CDR3 sequences, around 7% of them singletons; the top ten hold approximately 3.6%. This clonotype was seen ten or more times. What it binds is unknown. These same data were also listed under a study on yellow fever vaccine responses in identical twins.

V and J are TRBV4-1 and TRBJ2-5, with 9 bases lining up with TRBD2. This TCR derives from a woman aged 18-29 years in good health. Sequenced: memory (CD45RO+) T cells sorted from blood. DNA for the CDR3: TGCGCCAGCAGCCAACGACTAGCGGAGATACAGTACTTC. Protein sequence: CASSQRLAEIQYF.